The clone carrying this T cell receptor (beta chain) was recorded at least ten times. A much larger clone lies one base from this, so it may be a read error. The library was built from roughly 400 ng RNA with molecular barcoded adaptors for alpha/delta and beta/gamma chains. One entry per CDR3 protein results from TCRdb running MiXCR on the reads. This table holds roughly 82,000 distinct CDR3 sequences, 9% to 15% found once. The CDR3 length is 13 residues. The ends lost 6 bases at V and 8 bases at J; junction bases unmatched: 8. The germline gives CDR1 SQVTM, CDR2 ANQGSEA. The sample is drawn from a study of read filtering for tumor transcriptome and immune sequencing. Study as a whole: R-ISS stage counts were about 8 for I, about 15 for II, about 7 for III. Transcriptome libraries were built from DNase-treated RNA.

This sequence joins TRBV29-1 and TRBJ2-1; 9 bases align to TRBD2. The source is a donor aged 40 or older with multiple myeloma. The specimen was a population of CD138-negative cells sorted from bone marrow. DNA of the CDR3: TGCAGCGTGGGTAGCGGGGGATCCGATGAGCAGTTCTTC. This encodes CSVGSGGSDEQFF.